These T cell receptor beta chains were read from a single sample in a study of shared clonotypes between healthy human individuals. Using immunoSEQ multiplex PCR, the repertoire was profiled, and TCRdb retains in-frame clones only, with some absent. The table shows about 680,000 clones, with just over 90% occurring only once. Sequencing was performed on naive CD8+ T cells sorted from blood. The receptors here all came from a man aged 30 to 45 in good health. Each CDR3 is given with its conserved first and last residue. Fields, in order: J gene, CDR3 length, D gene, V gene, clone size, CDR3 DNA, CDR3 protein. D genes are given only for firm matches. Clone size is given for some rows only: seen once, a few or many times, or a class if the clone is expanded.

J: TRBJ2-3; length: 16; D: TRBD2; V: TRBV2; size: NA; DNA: TGTGCCAGCAGTAACTCCGGACTAGCGGGGAGGGATACGCAGTATTTT; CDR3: CASSNSGLAGRDTQYF
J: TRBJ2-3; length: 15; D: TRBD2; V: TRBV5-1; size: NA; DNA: TGCGCCAGCAGCTGGGCGGGAGTGGACACAGATACGCAGTATTTT; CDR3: CASSWAGVDTDTQYF
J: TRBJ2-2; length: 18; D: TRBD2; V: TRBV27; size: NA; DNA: TGTGCCAGCAGTGCCGGACTAGCGGGAGCGCGGTACACCGGGGAGCTGTTTTTT; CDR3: CASSAGLAGARYTGELFF
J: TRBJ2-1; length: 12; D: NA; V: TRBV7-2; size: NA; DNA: TGTGCCAGCAGCGCGGAGGGCAATGAGCAGTTCTTC; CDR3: CASSAEGNEQFF
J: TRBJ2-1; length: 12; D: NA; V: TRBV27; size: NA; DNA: TGTGCCAGCAGTCTCATAGGCAATGAGCAGTTCTTC; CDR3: CASSLIGNEQFF
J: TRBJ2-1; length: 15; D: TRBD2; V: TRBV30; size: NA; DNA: TGTGCCTGGGGGGAGCTAGCGGCCCAATACAATGAGCAGTTCTTC; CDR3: CAWGELAAQYNEQFF
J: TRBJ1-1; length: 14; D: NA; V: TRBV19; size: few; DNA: TGTGCCAGTAGTATACCGGGGTGGGGGACTGAAGCTTTCTTT; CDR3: CASSIPGWGTEAFF
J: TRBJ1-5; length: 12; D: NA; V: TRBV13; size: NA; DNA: TGTGCCAGCAGCTTCGGAGATCAGCCCCAGCATTTT; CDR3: CASSFGDQPQHF
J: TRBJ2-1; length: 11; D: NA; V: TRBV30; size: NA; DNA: TGTGCCTGGCGGGGATACAATGAGCAGTTCTTC; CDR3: CAWRGYNEQFF
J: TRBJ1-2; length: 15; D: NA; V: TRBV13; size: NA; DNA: TGTGCCAGCAGCTTAGGGGCCAGAAACTTCTATGGCTACACCTTC; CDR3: CASSLGARNFYGYTF
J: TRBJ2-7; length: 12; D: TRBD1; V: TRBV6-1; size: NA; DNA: TGTGCCAGCAGGCAGGGGGCATACGAGCAGTACTTC; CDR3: CASRQGAYEQYF
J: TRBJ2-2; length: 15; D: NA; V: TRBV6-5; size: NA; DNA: TGTGCCAGCAGTTACAACCAGGGTGGCACCGGGGAGCTGTTTTTT; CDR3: CASSYNQGGTGELFF
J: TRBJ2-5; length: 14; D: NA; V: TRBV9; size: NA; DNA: TGTGCCAGCAGCGTAGCAGGGTCTCGGGAGACCCAGTACTTC; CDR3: CASSVAGSRETQYF
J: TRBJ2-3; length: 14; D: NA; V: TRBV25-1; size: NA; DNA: TGTGCCAGCAGTCCTCTTGGGGGCACAGATACGCAGTATTTT; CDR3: CASSPLGGTDTQYF
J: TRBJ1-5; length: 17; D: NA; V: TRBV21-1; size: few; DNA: TGTGCCAGCAGCCAACGACGGGACAAACTTAGCAATCAGCCCCAGCATTTT; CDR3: CASSQRRDKLSNQPQHF
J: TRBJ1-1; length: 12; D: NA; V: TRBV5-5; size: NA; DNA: TGTGCCAGCACCTGGGGGAACACTGAAGCTTTCTTT; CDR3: CASTWGNTEAFF